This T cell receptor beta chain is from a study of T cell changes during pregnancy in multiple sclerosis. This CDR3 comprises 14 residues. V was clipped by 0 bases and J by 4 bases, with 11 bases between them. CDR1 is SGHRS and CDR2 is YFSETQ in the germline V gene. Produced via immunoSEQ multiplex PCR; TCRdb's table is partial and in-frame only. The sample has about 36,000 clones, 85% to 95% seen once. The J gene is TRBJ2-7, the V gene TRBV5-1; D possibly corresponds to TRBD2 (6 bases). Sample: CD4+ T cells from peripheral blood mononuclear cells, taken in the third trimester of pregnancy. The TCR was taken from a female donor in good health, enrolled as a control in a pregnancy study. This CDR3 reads CASSLAAGRYEQYF. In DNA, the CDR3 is TGCGCCAGCAGCTTGGCGGCAGGGAGGTACGAGCAGTACTTC.